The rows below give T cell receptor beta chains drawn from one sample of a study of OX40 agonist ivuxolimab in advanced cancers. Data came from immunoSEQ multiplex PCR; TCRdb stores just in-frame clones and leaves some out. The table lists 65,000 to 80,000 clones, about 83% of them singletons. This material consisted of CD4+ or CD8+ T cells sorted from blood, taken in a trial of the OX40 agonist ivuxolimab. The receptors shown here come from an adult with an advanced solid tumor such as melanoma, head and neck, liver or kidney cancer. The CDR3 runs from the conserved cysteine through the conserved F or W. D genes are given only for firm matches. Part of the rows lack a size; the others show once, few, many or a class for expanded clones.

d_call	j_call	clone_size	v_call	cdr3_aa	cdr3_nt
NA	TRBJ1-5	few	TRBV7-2	CASSFGENQPQHF	TGTGCCAGCAGCTTTGGGGAGAACCAGCCCCAGCATTTT
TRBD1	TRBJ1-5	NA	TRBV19	CASSRQGAPDQPQHF	TGTGCCAGTAGTAGGCAGGGGGCGCCAGATCAGCCCCAGCATTTT
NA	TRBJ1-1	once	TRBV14	CASSPLGWTEAFF	TGTGCCAGCAGCCCCCTCGGCTGGACTGAAGCTTTCTTT
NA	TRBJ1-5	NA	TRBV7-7	CASSLFTGDSNQPQHF	TGTGCCAGCAGCTTATTTACAGGCGATAGCAATCAGCCCCAGCATTTT
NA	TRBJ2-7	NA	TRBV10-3	CAISDEAVPGLAQYF	TGTGCCATCAGTGATGAGGCGGTCCCAGGGTTAGCGCAGTACTTC
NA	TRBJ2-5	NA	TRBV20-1	CSARLRETQYF	TGCAGTGCTAGACTGCGGGAGACCCAGTACTTC
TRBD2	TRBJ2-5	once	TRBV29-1	CSARGAGGETQYF	TGCAGCGCCCGAGGGGCGGGAGGAGAGACCCAGTACTTC
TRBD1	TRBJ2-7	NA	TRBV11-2	CASSQDRDHEQYF	TGTGCCAGCAGCCAGGACAGGGACCACGAGCAGTACTTC
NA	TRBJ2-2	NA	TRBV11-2	CASSLEIGIDTGELFF	TGTGCCAGCAGCTTAGAGATAGGGATAGACACCGGGGAGCTGTTTTTT
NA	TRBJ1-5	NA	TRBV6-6	CASRTGYQPQHF	TGTGCCAGCAGAACAGGGTATCAGCCCCAGCATTTT
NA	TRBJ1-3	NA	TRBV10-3	CAISEQRLDTIYF	TGTGCCATCAGTGAGCAGCGGTTGGACACCATATATTTT
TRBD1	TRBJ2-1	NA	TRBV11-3	CASSWGTGYNEQFF	TGTGCCAGCAGCTGGGGGACAGGGTACAATGAGCAGTTCTTC
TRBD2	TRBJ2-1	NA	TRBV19	CASSLAGSYNEQFF	TGTGCCAGTAGCCTAGCGGGATCCTACAATGAGCAGTTCTTC
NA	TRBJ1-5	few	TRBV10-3	CAISEGNQPQHF	TGTGCCATCAGTGAGGGAAATCAGCCCCAGCATTTT
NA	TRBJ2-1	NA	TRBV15	CATSRGNSGSYNEQFF	TGTGCCACCAGCAGAGGAAATAGCGGCTCTTACAATGAGCAGTTCTTC
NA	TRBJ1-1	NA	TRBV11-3	CASSLGMNTEAFF	TGTGCCAGCAGCTTGGGTATGAACACTGAAGCTTTCTTT
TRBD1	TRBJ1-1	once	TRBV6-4	CASRDRGLLNTEAFF	TGTGCCAGCAGGGACAGGGGCTTATTGAACACTGAAGCTTTCTTT
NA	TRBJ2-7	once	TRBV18	CASSPQAPYEQYF	TGTGCCAGCTCACCACAGGCCCCCTACGAGCAGTACTTC
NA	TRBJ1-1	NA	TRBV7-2	CASSLPHTEAFF	TGTGCCAGCAGCTTACCGCACACTGAAGCTTTCTTT
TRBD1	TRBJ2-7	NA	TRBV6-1	CASRIGQGADEQYF	TGTGCCAGCAGGATAGGACAGGGGGCAGACGAGCAGTACTTC
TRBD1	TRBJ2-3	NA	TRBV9	CASSVEEGQGTSTDTQYF	TGTGCCAGCAGCGTAGAAGAGGGACAGGGCACTAGCACAGATACGCAGTATTTT
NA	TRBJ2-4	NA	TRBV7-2	CASSPQGGTKNIQYF	TGTGCCAGCAGCCCGCAAGGGGGGACCAAAAACATTCAGTACTTC
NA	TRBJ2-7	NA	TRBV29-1	CSVGYTYEQYF	TGCAGCGTAGGGTATACCTACGAGCAGTACTTC
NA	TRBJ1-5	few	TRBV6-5	CASSAKPGQPQHF	TGTGCCAGCAGTGCAAAGCCAGGGCAGCCCCAGCATTTT
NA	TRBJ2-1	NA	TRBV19	CASSIGPPYNEQFF	TGTGCCAGTAGTATCGGACCCCCCTACAATGAGCAGTTCTTC
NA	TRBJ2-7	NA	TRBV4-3	CASSQDLTVGGSYEQYF	TGCGCCAGCAGCCAAGACCTTACAGTCGGTGGGTCGTACGAGCAGTACTTC
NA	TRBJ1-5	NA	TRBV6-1	CASRRDSNQPQHF	TGTGCCAGCAGACGGGATAGCAATCAGCCCCAGCATTTT
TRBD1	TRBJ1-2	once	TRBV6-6	CASSYSGQNYGYTF	TGTGCCAGCAGTTACTCGGGACAGAACTATGGCTACACCTTC
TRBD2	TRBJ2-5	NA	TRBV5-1	CASSGTSGGWGETQYF	TGCGCCAGCAGCGGGACTAGCGGGGGCTGGGGGGAGACCCAGTACTTC
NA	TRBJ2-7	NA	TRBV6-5	CASRTNRDQGEQYF	TGTGCCAGCAGGACGAACAGGGATCAGGGCGAGCAGTACTTC
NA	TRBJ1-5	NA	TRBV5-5	CASSFRGGGQPQHF	TGTGCCAGCAGCTTCAGGGGCGGCGGTCAGCCCCAGCATTTT
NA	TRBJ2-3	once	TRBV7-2	CASSLQHTRTDTQYF	TGTGCCAGCAGCTTGCAGCATACCCGCACAGATACGCAGTATTTT
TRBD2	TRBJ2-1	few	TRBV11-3	CASSLGDSGGANEQFF	TGTGCCAGCAGCTTAGGAGACAGCGGGGGGGCCAATGAGCAGTTCTTC
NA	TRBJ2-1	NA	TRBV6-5	CASSLLRVGEQFF	TGTGCCAGCAGCCTTCTCAGGGTTGGTGAGCAGTTCTTC
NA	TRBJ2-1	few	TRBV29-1	CSVSGYSGQFF	TGCAGCGTTTCAGGGTACAGTGGGCAGTTCTTC
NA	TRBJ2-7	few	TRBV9	CASSVEVGPWYEQYF	TGTGCCAGCAGCGTAGAGGTAGGTCCGTGGTACGAGCAGTACTTC
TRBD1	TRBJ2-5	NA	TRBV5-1	CASSGTEKETQYF	TGCGCCAGCAGCGGGACAGAGAAAGAGACCCAGTACTTC